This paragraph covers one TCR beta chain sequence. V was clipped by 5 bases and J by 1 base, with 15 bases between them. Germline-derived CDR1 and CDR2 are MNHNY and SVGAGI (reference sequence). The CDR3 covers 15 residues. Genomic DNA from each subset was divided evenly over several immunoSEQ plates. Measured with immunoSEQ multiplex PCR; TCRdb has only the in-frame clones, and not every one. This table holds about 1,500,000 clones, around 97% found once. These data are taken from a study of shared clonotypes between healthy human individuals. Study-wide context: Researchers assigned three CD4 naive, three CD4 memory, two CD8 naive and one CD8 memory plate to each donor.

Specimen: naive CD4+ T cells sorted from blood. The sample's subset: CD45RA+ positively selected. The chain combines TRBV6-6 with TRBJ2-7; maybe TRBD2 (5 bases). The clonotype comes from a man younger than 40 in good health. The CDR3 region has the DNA TGTGCCAGCAGTAACCTAGCAATTTCTTCCTACGAGCAGTACTTC. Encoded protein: CASSNLAISSYEQYF.